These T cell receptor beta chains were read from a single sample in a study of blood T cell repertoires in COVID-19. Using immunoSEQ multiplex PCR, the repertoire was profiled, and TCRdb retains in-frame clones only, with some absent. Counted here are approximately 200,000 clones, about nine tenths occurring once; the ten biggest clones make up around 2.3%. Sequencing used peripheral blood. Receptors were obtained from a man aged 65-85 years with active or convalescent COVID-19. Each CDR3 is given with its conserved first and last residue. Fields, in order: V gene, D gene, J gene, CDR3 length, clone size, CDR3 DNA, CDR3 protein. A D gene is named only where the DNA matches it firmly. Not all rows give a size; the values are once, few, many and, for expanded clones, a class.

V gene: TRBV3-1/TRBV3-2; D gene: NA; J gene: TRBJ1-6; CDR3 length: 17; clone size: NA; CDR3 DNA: TGTGCCAGCAGCCCCACCGGGGGAATCCCAGATAATTCACCCCTCCACTTT; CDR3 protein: CASSPTGGIPDNSPLHF
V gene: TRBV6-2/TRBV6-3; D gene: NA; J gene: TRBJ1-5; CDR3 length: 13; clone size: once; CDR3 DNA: TGTGCCAGCAGCCGACCGACTCTTCAGCCCCAGCATTTT; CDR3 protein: CASSRPTLQPQHF
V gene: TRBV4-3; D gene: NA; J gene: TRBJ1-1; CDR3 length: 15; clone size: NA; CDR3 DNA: TGCGCCAGCAGCCAAGATTGGACAGTGAACACTGAAGCTTTCTTT; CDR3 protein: CASSQDWTVNTEAFF
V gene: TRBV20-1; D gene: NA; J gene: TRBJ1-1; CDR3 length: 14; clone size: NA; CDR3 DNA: TGCAGTGCTAGTAGGGAGGGCGTGAACACTGAAGCTTTCTTT; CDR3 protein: CSASREGVNTEAFF
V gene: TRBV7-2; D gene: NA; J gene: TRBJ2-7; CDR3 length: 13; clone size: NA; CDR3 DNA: TGTGCCAGCAGCCCTCTACTAGCCTACGAGCAGTACTTC; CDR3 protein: CASSPLLAYEQYF
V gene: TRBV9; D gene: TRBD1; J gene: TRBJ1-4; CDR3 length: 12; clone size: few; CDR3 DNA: TGTGCCAGCAGCGGACAGGGGATTGGGCTGTTTTTT; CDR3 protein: CASSGQGIGLFF
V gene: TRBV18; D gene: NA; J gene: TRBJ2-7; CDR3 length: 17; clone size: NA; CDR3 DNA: TGTGCCAGCTCACCCTCCTGGGGAGGGGGGAGCTCCTACGAGCAGTACTTC; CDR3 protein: CASSPSWGGGSSYEQYF
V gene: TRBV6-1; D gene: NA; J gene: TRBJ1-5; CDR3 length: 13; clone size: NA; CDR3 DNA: TGTGCCAGCAGTGAGATATTCCCTAGTTTAGCGCATTTT; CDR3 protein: CASSEIFPSLAHF
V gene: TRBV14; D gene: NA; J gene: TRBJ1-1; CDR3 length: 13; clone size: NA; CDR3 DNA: TGTGCCAGCAGCCAAGAAAGAGGGATTGAAGCTTTCTTT; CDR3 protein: CASSQERGIEAFF
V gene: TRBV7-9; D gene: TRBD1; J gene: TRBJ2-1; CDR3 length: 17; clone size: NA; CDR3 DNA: TGTGCCAGCCAGGACAGGGGCAAGGGAGGGCCCTACAATGAGCAGTTCTTC; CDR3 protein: CASQDRGKGGPYNEQFF